The 21 T cell receptor beta chains in this list originate from one sample, sequenced in a study of blood T cell repertoires in COVID-19. The table came from immunoSEQ multiplex PCR; TCRdb's copy has only in-frame clones and leaves some out. This table holds 330,000 or so clones, roughly 90% found once. The sample was PBMCs or T cells enriched from blood (not recorded which). These receptors all come from a woman in her 30s who had recovered from COVID-19.

The chain couples TRBV5-6 to TRBJ2-5, with TRBD2 matching 11 bases. The CDR3 covers 17 residues. The ends lost 4 bases at V and 5 bases at J; junction bases unmatched: 13. The germline V gene encodes CDR1 SGHDT and CDR2 YYEEEE. Written as DNA, the CDR3 is TGTGCCAGCAGCCTACTGGGACTAGCGGTCCGTGAGGAGACCCAGTACTTC. This sequence encodes CASSLLGLAVREETQYF.

The chain is built from TRBV4-1 and TRBJ1-2; possibly TRBD1 for D (6 bases). Germline lookup yields CDR1 MGHRA and CDR2 YSYEKL. V lost 3 bases to trimming and J lost 6 bases, with 14 bases between them. The CDR3 is made up of 14 amino acids. This CDR3 is CASSQAPGVDGYTF. The CDR3 DNA sequence: TGCGCCAGCAGCCAGGCCCCAGGGGTTGATGGCTACACCTTC.

V and J are TRBV4-2 and TRBJ1-1; perhaps TRBD1 as D (5 bases). Per the germline V gene, CDR1 is LGHNA and CDR2 is YNFKEQ. V lost 4 bases and J 1 base, leaving 7 bases between the germline ends. The length of the CDR3 is 13 residues. CDR3 nucleotide sequence: TGTGCCAGCAGCCTTGACAGGAACACTGAAGCTTTCTTT. Residues: CASSLDRNTEAFF.

The chain employs TRBV6-6 and TRBJ1-6; D is possibly TRBD1 (5 bases). V lost 4 bases, J lost 11 bases, and 15 bases lay in between. The germline V gene has CDR1 MNHNY and CDR2 SVGAGI (reference sequence). This CDR3 region has 14 residues. In DNA, the CDR3 is TGTGCCAGCAGTTTGGGGGGTGGGGTGACACCCCTCCACTTT. Its translation is CASSLGGGVTPLHF.

This clone was observed a few times. The J gene is TRBJ1-1, the V gene TRBV7-9, with 8 nucleotides matching TRBD1. The CDR3 loop spans 16 amino acids. Germline V gene data show CDR1 as SEHNR and CDR2 as FQNEAQ (reference sequence). With V trimmed by 5 bases and J by 1 base, 9 bases remained unmatched. The CDR3 nucleotides are TGTGCCAGCAGCGTTCGACAGGGGATTAGGAACACTGAAGCTTTCTTT. Amino acids: CASSVRQGIRNTEAFF.

The chain links TRBV4-1 to TRBJ1-2, with unresolved D. CDR3 length: 15 residues. V was trimmed by 4 bases and J by 0 bases, leaving 12 bases between them. From germline, CDR1 is MGHRA and CDR2 YSYEKL. As DNA, the CDR3 is TGCGCCAGCAGCCCTCACGTTGGCTCTAACTATGGCTACACCTTC. It translates to CASSPHVGSNYGYTF.

The chain joins TRBV7-8 to TRBJ2-2; a possible D gene is TRBD2 (6 bases). The CDR3 sequence is 16 residues long. The germline CDR1 and CDR2 sequences are SGHVS and FQNEAQ. V dropped 4 bases and J dropped 4 bases, with 16 bases sitting between them. The CDR3 nucleotides read TGTGCCAGCAGCTCCGGGAGACAGATCGTCACCGGGGAGCTGTTTTTT. Translated, it gives CASSSGRQIVTGELFF.

This chain uses TRBV7-8 with TRBJ1-6, with D possibly matching TRBD1 (5 bases). This CDR3 spans 14 amino acids. CDR1 is SGHVS and CDR2 is FQNEAQ in the germline V gene. V was pared by 5 bases and J by 9 bases, with 14 bases between. The DNA for the CDR3 is TGTGCCAGCAGCCCGACAGAGGGAGGTTCACCCCTCCACTTT. The encoded protein is CASSPTEGGSPLHF.

The chain joins TRBV6-5 to TRBJ2-3; TRBD1 matches at 7 bases. V gave up 6 bases and J gave up 5 bases; unmatched junction bases: 8. The CDR3 is made up of 14 amino acids. CDR1 is MNHEY, CDR2 SVGAGI, per germline. The CDR3 sequence is CASSTTGAVDTQYF. The DNA of the CDR3 is TGTGCCAGCAGCACCACAGGGGCAGTAGATACGCAGTATTTT.

This chain uses TRBV2 with TRBJ1-5; possibly TRBD1 for D (6 bases). The length of the CDR3 is 17 residues. Trimming stripped 5 bases from V and 3 bases from J, with 20 bases between. Germline V gene lookup returns CDR1 SNHLY and CDR2 FYNNEI. The CDR3 DNA follows: TGTGCCAGCAGTTTCAAACAGGGAGCAGGGTCCAATCAGCCCCAGCATTTT. Translating it yields CASSFKQGAGSNQPQHF.

This clone appeared once. The chain couples TRBV11-2 to TRBJ1-5; D might be TRBD1 (5 bases). The length of the CDR3 is 12 residues. CDR1 is SGHAT and CDR2 is FQNNGV in the germline V gene. The germline V and J ends were trimmed by 4 bases and 4 bases, with 5 bases remaining between them. The CDR3 loop reads CASSSGNQPQHF. CDR3 sequence (DNA): TGTGCCAGCAGCTCAGGGAATCAGCCCCAGCATTTT.

J is TRBJ1-1 and V is TRBV28; D gene ambiguous. V was cut by 7 bases and J by 3 bases, with 21 bases left in between. Germline lookup yields CDR1 MDHEN and CDR2 SYDVKM. The length of the CDR3 is 16 residues. The CDR3 nucleotides read TGTGCCAGCAACACAAAGAGGGTCCCCCGGGACACTGAAGCTTTCTTT. This translates into CASNTKRVPRDTEAFF.

This clone appeared once. The V gene is TRBV2, the J gene TRBJ2-3, with D perhaps TRBD2 (6 bases). This CDR3 spans 16 amino acids. Germline V gene lookup returns CDR1 SNHLY and CDR2 FYNNEI. The germline V and J ends were trimmed by 7 bases and 6 bases, with 23 bases remaining between them. As DNA, the CDR3 is TGTGCCAGCACGGCGGGGCAGTGGATTCTGGGGGATACGCAGTATTTT. Its translation is CASTAGQWILGDTQYF. The variable domain in full, with the rest retrieved from reference TRBV2 and TRBJ2-3, is EPEVTQTPSHQVTQMGQEVILRCVPISNHLYFYWYRQILGQKVEFLVSFYNNEISEKSEIFDDQFSVERPDGSNFTLKIRSTKLEDSAMYFCASTAGQWILGDTQYFGPGTRLTVL.

This chain links TRBV10-3 with TRBJ1-1; D unresolved. Between the trimmed V and J ends, which lost 2 bases and 1 base, there was a span of 5 bases. CDR1 and CDR2 from the germline V gene are ENHRY and SYGVKD. The CDR3 consists of 13 residues. CDR3: CAISETQNTEAFF. The CDR3, as DNA: TGTGCCATCAGTGAGACACAGAACACTGAAGCTTTCTTT.

The chain employs TRBV19 and TRBJ2-7; 9 bases map to TRBD1. Unmatched junction bases numbered 10, after V lost 5 bases and J lost 5 bases. CDR1 and CDR2 (germline): LNHDA, SQIVND (reference sequence). This CDR3 has 15 amino acids. The DNA of the CDR3 is TGTGCCAGTAGTCGTCCCGGGACAGGGTCGGACGAGCAGTACTTC. It specifies CASSRPGTGSDEQYF.

This chain links TRBV11-2 with TRBJ1-2; TRBD1 matches 7 bases. The CDR3 covers 15 residues. CDR1 is SGHAT and CDR2 is FQNNGV in the germline V gene. Trimming at V came to 5 bases and at J to 5 bases, leaving 11 bases not matched to a gene. CDR3 coding DNA: TGTGCCAGCAGCCCAGACCCGGGACAGCAGTATGGCTACACCTTC. Protein sequence: CASSPDPGQQYGYTF.

The chain joins TRBV7-2 to TRBJ2-2, with D unclear. The CDR3 covers 12 residues. Germline assignment: CDR1 SGHTA and CDR2 FQGNSA. Deletions cut 7 bases from V and 6 bases from J, with 9 bases between. The CDR3 protein is CASTTVPGELFF. The CDR3 DNA sequence: TGTGCCAGCACTACGGTCCCCGGGGAGCTGTTTTTT.

The CDR3 DNA follows: TGTGCCAGCAACCCCAGCGGAGCGGGAGCCTACAATGAGCAGTTCTTC. Translating gives CASNPSGAGAYNEQFF. V is TRBV6-6 and J is TRBJ2-1, with 8 bases lining up with TRBD2. CDR1 is MNHNY, CDR2 SVGAGI, per germline (reference sequence). Losses at the gene ends were 7 bases for V and 2 bases for J; bases not matched to a gene: 10. The CDR3 has 16 residues.

The chain links TRBV5-6 to TRBJ2-7, with D unclear. Trimming took off 0 bases at V and 0 bases at J, with 4 bases between the two ends. The CDR3 spans 13 residues. From germline, CDR1 is SGHDT and CDR2 YYEEEE. CDR3 nucleotide sequence: TGTGCCAGCAGCTTGGCCAGCTCCTACGAGCAGTACTTC. This translates into CASSLASSYEQYF.

The chain recombines TRBV19 with TRBJ1-1; TRBD1 aligns across 8 bases. This CDR3 comprises 16 residues. CDR1 LNHDA and CDR2 SQIVND come from the germline V gene (reference sequence). After removal of 4 bases from V and 0 bases from J, the junction contained 7 bases not matched to a gene. The DNA for the CDR3 is TGTGCCAGTAGTACCGGACAGGGCTTAATGAACACTGAAGCTTTCTTT. Translation: CASSTGQGLMNTEAFF.

The CDR3: CASILGSSYNSPLHF. The CDR3 DNA reads TGTGCCAGCATCTTAGGGAGCTCCTATAATTCACCCCTCCACTTT. The chain uses TRBV28 and TRBJ1-6, with D uncertain. Germline CDR1 reads MDHEN; CDR2 reads SYDVKM. Trimming took 7 bases from V and 0 from J, leaving 10 bases between them. This CDR3 region has 15 residues.